This T cell receptor beta chain was documented in a study of blood T cell repertoires in COVID-19. For the study at large: The United States, Italy and Spain supplied acute and convalescent COVID-19 samples. The analysed material was cDNA or gDNA that came from T cells, B-cell-depleted T cells, or PBMCs.

The germline V gene has CDR1 SGHRS and CDR2 YFSETQ. This CDR3 has 14 amino acids. V was clipped by 0 bases and J by 8 bases, with 11 bases between them. Authors' analysis steps: Reference gene primer amplification gave estimated nucleated cell counts. The assay was immunoSEQ multiplex PCR, and TCRdb's table has in-frame clones only and misses some. The V and J calls and clone size come from that table; D and trimming were worked out from the DNA. The table has 150,000 to 200,000 clones, about nine tenths seen once; the top ten hold 0.7% to 0.85%. The TCR sequence derives from a woman in her 70s with acute or convalescent COVID-19. The sample taken for sequencing was peripheral blood. The chain carries TRBV5-1 and TRBJ1-4, with no clear D. CDR3 DNA sequence: TGCGCCAGCAGCTTGGGTGGCGGAGCAGAAAAACTGTTTTTT. Translation: CASSLGGGAEKLFF.